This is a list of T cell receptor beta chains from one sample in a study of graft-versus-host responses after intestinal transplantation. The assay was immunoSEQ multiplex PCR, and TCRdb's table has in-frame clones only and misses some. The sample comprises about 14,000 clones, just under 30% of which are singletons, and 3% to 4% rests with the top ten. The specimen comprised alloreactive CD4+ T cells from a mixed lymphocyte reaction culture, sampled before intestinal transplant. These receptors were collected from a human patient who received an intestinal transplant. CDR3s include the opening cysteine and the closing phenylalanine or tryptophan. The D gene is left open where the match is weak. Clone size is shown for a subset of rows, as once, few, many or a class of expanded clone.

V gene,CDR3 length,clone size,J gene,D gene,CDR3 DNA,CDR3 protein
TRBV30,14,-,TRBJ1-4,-,TGTGCCTGGAGTGTGGAAAGGCGACGAAAAAGACTGTTTTTT,CAWSVERRRKRLFF
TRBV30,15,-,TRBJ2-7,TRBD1,TGTGCCTGGAGTACGCGTCTCGGGACAGGGAATAAGCAGTACTTC,CAWSTRLGTGNKQYF
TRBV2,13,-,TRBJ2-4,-,TGTGCCAGCAGGGAAAGTTTAAAAAACATTCAGTACTTC,CASRESLKNIQYF
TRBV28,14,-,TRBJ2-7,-,TGTGCCAGCAGTTTAGGGGGGCCCCCCTACGAGCAGTACTTC,CASSLGGPPYEQYF
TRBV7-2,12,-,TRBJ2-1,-,TGTGCCAGCAGCTTATCCCTAGCGAGTGAGTTCTTC,CASSLSLASEFF
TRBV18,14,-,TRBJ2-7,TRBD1,TGTGCCAGCTCACCCCGGGACAGGGGTTACGAGCAGTACTTC,CASSPRDRGYEQYF
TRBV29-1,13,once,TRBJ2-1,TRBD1,TGCAGCGTTCAACGGGACAGACGGAATGAGCAGTTCTTC,CSVQRDRRNEQFF
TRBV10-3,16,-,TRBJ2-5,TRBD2,TGTGCCATCTCCGCGTCGTTTAGCGGGAGTGGAGAGACCCAGTACTTC,CAISASFSGSGETQYF
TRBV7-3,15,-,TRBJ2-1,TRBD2,TGTGCCAGCAGCGCTACTAGCGGGAGGATTAATGAGCAGTTCTTC,CASSATSGRINEQFF
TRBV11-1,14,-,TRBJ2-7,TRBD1,TGTGCCAGCAGCCTCTTAACAGGGGCCTACGAGCAGTACTTC,CASSLLTGAYEQYF
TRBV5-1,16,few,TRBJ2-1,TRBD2,TGCGCCAGCAGCTTGGTTAGCGGGACCGTCTACAATGAGCAGTTCTTC,CASSLVSGTVYNEQFF
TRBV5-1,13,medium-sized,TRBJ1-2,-,TGCGCCAGCAGCTTGAAGGGGAACTATGGCTACACCTTC,CASSLKGNYGYTF
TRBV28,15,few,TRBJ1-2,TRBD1,TGTGCCAGCAGCGTAGGACAGGGGGTTAACTATGGCTACACCTTC,CASSVGQGVNYGYTF
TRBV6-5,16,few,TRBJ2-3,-,TGTGCCAGCAGTTATGGGGCCCAGTCCCTCACAGATACGCAGTATTTT,CASSYGAQSLTDTQYF
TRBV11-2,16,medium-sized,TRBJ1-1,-,TGTGCCAGCAGCTTAGGCGTGACGCGGTTGAACACTGAAGCTTTCTTT,CASSLGVTRLNTEAFF